The present T cell receptor (beta chain) was sequenced within a study of blood T cell repertoires in COVID-19. Study information: Whether acute or convalescent, the COVID-19 samples came from the United States, Italy and Spain.

CDR3 length: 15 amino acids. With 3 bases removed from V and 7 bases from J, the gap between germline ends came to 21 bases. The germline gives CDR1 DFQATT, CDR2 SNEGSKA (reference sequence). The data were produced by immunoSEQ multiplex PCR, yet TCRdb's version contains in-frame clones alone and is incomplete. The sample consists of about 210,000 clones, around 82% of them appearing once. Sample: peripheral blood. The V call is TRBV20-1, the J call TRBJ1-2, with unresolved D. The TCR was taken from a woman aged 40 to 55 with active or convalescent COVID-19. The CDR3 sequence: CSASRGNRLEGGYTF. Written as DNA, the CDR3 is TGCAGTGCTAGTCGAGGGAACAGACTAGAGGGTGGCTACACCTTC.